The clone carrying this T cell receptor (beta chain) is deemed medium-sized. The sample is drawn from a study of CD8+CD57+ T cells in acquired aplastic anemia. Genomic DNA served as template for TCR beta VDJ and CDR3 profiling. MiXCR, applied by TCRdb to the reads, yields one record per CDR3 protein. Of roughly 200,000 distinct CDR3 sequences in the sample, 60% to 65% were seen once. The sequence derives from a human donor in good health. Sequencing used sorted CD4+, CD8+, or CD8+CD57+ T cells (not recorded which) from PBMCs.

CDR3 sequence (DNA): TGCGCCAGCAGCGACGGCTGGGGACAGGAAGATTCACCCCTCCACTTT. Residues: CASSDGWGQEDSPLHF. The chain couples TRBV5-1 to TRBJ1-6; 8 nucleotides align to TRBD1. CDR3 length: 16 residues. Germline V CDR1 and CDR2: SGHRS, YFSETQ. J lost 8 bases, V lost 4 bases, and 11 bases had no gene match.